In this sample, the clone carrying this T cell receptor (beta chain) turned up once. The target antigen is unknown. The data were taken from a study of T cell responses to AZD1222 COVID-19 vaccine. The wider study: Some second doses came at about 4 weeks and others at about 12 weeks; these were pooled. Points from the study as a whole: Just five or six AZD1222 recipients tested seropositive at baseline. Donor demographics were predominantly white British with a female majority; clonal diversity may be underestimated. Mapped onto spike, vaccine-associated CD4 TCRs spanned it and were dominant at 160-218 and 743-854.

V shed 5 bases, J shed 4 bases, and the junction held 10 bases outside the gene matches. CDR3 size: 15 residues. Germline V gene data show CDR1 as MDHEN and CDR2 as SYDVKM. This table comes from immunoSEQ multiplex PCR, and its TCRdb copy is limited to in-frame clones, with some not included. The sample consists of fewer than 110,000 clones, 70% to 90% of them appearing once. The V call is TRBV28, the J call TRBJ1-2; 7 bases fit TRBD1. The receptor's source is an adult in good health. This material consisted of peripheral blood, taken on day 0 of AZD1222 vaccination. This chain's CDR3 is CASSPQGQTGYGYTF. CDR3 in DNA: TGTGCCAGCAGTCCACAGGGACAGACTGGCTATGGCTACACCTTC.